The present TCR beta chain was sequenced within a study of OX40 agonist ivuxolimab in advanced cancers. Assay used: immunoSEQ multiplex PCR; TCRdb lists only in-frame clones, some missing. The sample comprises 60,000 to 85,000 clones, roughly 90% of which are singletons, and under 0.4% rests with the top ten. This CDR3 spans 19 amino acids. Trimming took 4 bases from V and 2 from J; bases not matched to a gene: 13. Germline CDR1 is SGHVS and CDR2 is FNYEAQ. This TCR was recovered from an adult with an advanced solid tumor such as melanoma, head and neck, liver or kidney cancer. The chain carries TRBV7-6 and TRBJ2-3, with 12 bases matching TRBD2. The specimen was CD4+ or CD8+ T cells sorted from blood, collected in a trial of the OX40 agonist ivuxolimab. CDR3 DNA: TGTGCCAGCAGCTCAAGACTAGCGGGGGCTCTCGGGGCCACAGATACGCAGTATTTT. Translating it yields CASSSRLAGALGATDTQYF.